This T cell receptor (beta chain) was sequenced for a study of blood T cell repertoires in COVID-19. Study-wide background: Acute and convalescent COVID-19 specimens originated in the United States, Italy and Spain. T cells, B-cell-depleted T cells, or PBMCs provided the cDNA or gDNA that served as material.

Enrolled during active infection, Seattle patients were then followed longitudinally. Per the original methods: From reference gene primer amplification, estimates of nucleated cell counts were derived. Profiled with immunoSEQ multiplex PCR; TCRdb holds only in-frame clones, not every one. Clone size and V and J calls were adopted from that table, with D and trimming inferred from the DNA. This sample has 450,000 or so clones, with 70% to 90% found just once. The CDR3 spans 16 residues. V lost 1 base and J 0 bases, leaving 10 bases between the germline ends. Germline CDR1 is MGHRA and CDR2 is YSYEKL. Sequences were obtained from peripheral blood. The TCR was taken from a man in his late teens or twenties with COVID-19, enrolled during active disease. The genes are TRBV4-1 and TRBJ1-3, with TRBD1 as a possible D gene (5 bases). The DNA of the CDR3 is TGCGCCAGCAGCCAAGTGGGGCAGTTCTCTGGAAACACCATATATTTT. It encodes CASSQVGQFSGNTIYF.